Shown below are 13 T cell receptor beta chains from a single sample sequenced in a study of blood T cell repertoires in COVID-19. Clones were read by immunoSEQ multiplex PCR, and TCRdb kept only the in-frame ones, dropping some. The data show fewer than 350,000 clones, roughly 86% seen once. Material for sequencing was peripheral blood. The receptors were sampled from a man aged 40-55 years with active or convalescent COVID-19.

The chain combines TRBV9 with TRBJ2-2; the match to TRBD2 covers 7 bases. Germline V gives CDR1 SGDLS, CDR2 YYNGEE. CDR3 length: 16 residues. J was trimmed by 3 bases and V by 4 bases; bases with no gene match: 9. CDR3 sequence: CASSPRGRGDTGELFF. DNA for the CDR3: TGTGCCAGCAGCCCCCGGGGGAGGGGAGACACCGGGGAGCTGTTTTTT.

The CDR3 sequence: CATSDLRTSGAPTDTQYF. The CDR3 bases are TGTGCCACCAGTGATTTAAGGACTAGCGGGGCACCCACAGATACGCAGTATTTT. The genes are TRBV24-1 and TRBJ2-3; 12 bases are shared with TRBD2. V shed 1 base and J 2 bases; nucleotides not matched to a gene: 6. The germline V gene encodes CDR1 KGHDR and CDR2 SFDVKD. There are 18 residues in the CDR3.

The rearrangement links TRBV9 to TRBJ2-3; maybe TRBD2 (7 bases). The V end lost 0 bases, the J end lost 1 base, and 18 bases lay between the germline ends. This CDR3 has 18 residues. From germline, CDR1 is SGDLS and CDR2 YYNGEE. The CDR3 here is CASSVALGGRGGTDTQYF. The CDR3 region has the DNA TGTGCCAGCAGCGTAGCTCTGGGGGGGCGGGGAGGCACAGATACGCAGTATTTT.

V and J are TRBV7-3 and TRBJ1-6, with D uncertain. With 1 base removed from V and 4 bases from J, the gap between germline ends came to 5 bases. The CDR3 extends over 14 amino acids. CDR1 and CDR2 (germline): SGHTA, FQGTGA. CDR3 nucleotides: TGTGCCAGCAGCTTAAGTTCTTATAATTCACCCCTCCACTTT. As protein: CASSLSSYNSPLHF.

This clone was seen more than once but under ten times. The chain links TRBV2 to TRBJ2-7, with 7 bases aligning to TRBD2. The CDR3 totals 14 residues. Germline CDR1 reads SNHLY; CDR2 reads FYNNEI. Trimming cost V 5 bases and J 4 bases; bases outside gene matches: 8. The CDR3 is CASSLGLVRYEQYF. The CDR3 DNA reads TGTGCCAGCAGTCTAGGACTAGTCAGGTACGAGCAGTACTTC.

This clone has a handful of counts. The chain has TRBV5-4 and TRBJ2-7, with a weak D call TRBD1 (5 bases). The CDR3 is 12 residues long. The V end was cut by 4 bases, the J end by 1 base, with 6 bases between. Per germline, CDR1 SGHNT and CDR2 YYREEE (reference sequence). CDR3 DNA: TGTGCCAGCAGCCAGGGATCCTACGAGCAGTACTTC. Encoded protein: CASSQGSYEQYF.

J is TRBJ2-3 and V is TRBV19; 8 bases match TRBD2. Germline assignment: CDR1 LNHDA and CDR2 SQIVND (reference sequence). V trimming: 10 bases; J trimming: 4 bases; junction bases outside the gene matches: 25. This CDR3 has 19 amino acids. This chain's CDR3 is CAILRLAGPGGYRADTQYF. CDR3 DNA sequence: TGTGCCATCTTACGGCTAGCGGGTCCCGGGGGATATAGGGCAGATACGCAGTATTTT.

As to this clone: The junction and the germline gene differ at one end; a read error may be behind it. The chain combines TRBV7-9 with TRBJ1-6, with unresolved D. The CDR3 extends over 12 amino acids. Per germline, CDR1 SEHNR and CDR2 FQNEAQ (reference sequence). The CDR3 DNA is TGTGCCAGCAGCTCCAATAATTCACCCCTCCACTTT. Encoded protein: CASSSNNSPLHF. The full variable domain, in which reference TRBV7-9 and TRBJ1-6 provide the parts outside the CDR3, is DTGVSQNPRHKITKRGQNVTFRCDPISEHNRLYWYRQTLGQGPEFLTYFQNEAQLEKSRLLSDRFSAERPKGSFSTLEIQRTEQGDSAMYLCASSSNNSPLHFGNGTRLTVT.

In its sample, this clone was seen once. The J gene is TRBJ2-3, the V gene TRBV9; D is undetermined. The CDR3 sequence is 17 residues long. V was cut by 0 bases and J by 0 bases, with 14 bases left in between. The germline gives CDR1 SGDLS, CDR2 YYNGEE. The CDR3 DNA follows: TGTGCCAGCAGCGTAGTCCCCAGGTCGTCTAGCACAGATACGCAGTATTTT. Its translation: CASSVVPRSSSTDTQYF. The complete variable domain, with remaining parts taken from reference TRBV9 and TRBJ2-3, reads DSGVTQTPKHLITATGQRVTLRCSPRSGDLSVYWYQQSLDQGLQFLIQYYNGEERAKGNILERFSAQQFPDLHSELNLSSLELGDSALYFCASSVVPRSSSTDTQYFGPGTRLTVL.

A single count supports this clone. The chain has TRBV11-3 and TRBJ2-5, with TRBD1 matching 7 bases. The CDR3 is made up of 14 amino acids. V shed 5 bases, J shed 2 bases, and the junction held 5 bases outside the gene matches. Germline V lookup: CDR1 SGHNT, CDR2 YENEEA. CDR3 sequence (DNA): TGTGCCAGCAGCAGACCGGGACAGCAAGAGACCCAGTACTTC. Protein sequence: CASSRPGQQETQYF.

A note on this clone: The junction departs from the called germline gene at one end, perhaps through a read error. The V gene is TRBV18, the J gene TRBJ2-4; 7 bases agree with TRBD1. The CDR3 is 14 amino acids. CDR1 is KGHSH and CDR2 is LQKENI in the germline V gene. CDR3 coding DNA: TGTGCCAGCTCACCAGGGACAGCCCAAAACATTCAGTACTTC. Translation gives CASSPGTAQNIQYF. The entire variable domain, with the rest obtained from reference TRBV18 and TRBJ2-4, is as follows: NAGVMQNPRHLVRRRGQEARLRCSPMKGHSHVYWYRQLPEEGLKFMVYLQKENIIDESGMPKERFSAEFPKEGPSILRIQQVVRGDSAAYFCASSPGTAQNIQYFGAGTRLSVL.

The chain is built from TRBV6-5 and TRBJ1-2, with 7 bases lining up with TRBD1. CDR3 length: 13 residues. Germline-derived CDR1 and CDR2 are MNHEY and SVGAGI. Trimming at V came to 5 bases and at J to 9 bases, leaving 9 bases not matched to a gene. CDR3 amino acids: CASSHDRVASYTF. The CDR3 DNA follows: TGTGCCAGCAGTCACGACAGGGTGGCGAGCTACACCTTC.

This clone has just a few counts. The chain has TRBV7-9 and TRBJ1-5; weak D call: TRBD1 (5 bases). Germline CDR1 is SEHNR and CDR2 is FQNEAQ (reference sequence). V dropped 2 bases and J dropped 3 bases, with 8 bases sitting between them. The CDR3 consists of 14 residues. The CDR3 is CASSLQGSNQPQHF. Here the CDR3 DNA reads TGTGCCAGCAGCTTACAGGGTTCCAATCAGCCCCAGCATTTT. The full variable domain, completed using reference TRBV7-9 and TRBJ1-5, is DTGVSQNPRHKITKRGQNVTFRCDPISEHNRLYWYRQTLGQGPEFLTYFQNEAQLEKSRLLSDRFSAERPKGSFSTLEIQRTEQGDSAMYLCASSLQGSNQPQHFGDGTRLSIL.